The 9 T cell receptor beta chains presented below share a single source sample, sequenced in a study of cytomegalovirus exposure and HLA in healthy donors (dated by TCRdb to 2016 to 2017). The library relied on the immunoSEQ multiplex PCR assay. The multiplex PCR relied on a mix of 60 forward primers for TCR Vbeta segments and 13 reverse primers for TCR Jbeta segments. This is the immuneACCESS table as TCRdb keeps it, with only in-frame sequences that have V and J called. A part of the clones is gone; compared with another copy, unresolved V genes explain less than half, and the rest is unexplained. The sample table lists 120,000 or so clones, 60% to 80% of them with a count of one. Around 4% of the sample goes to the ten largest clones. Source material: PBMCs. The receptors were gathered from a man younger than 45 in good health and CMV-seronegative.

The V gene is TRBV4-2, the J gene TRBJ1-6; possibly TRBD1 for D (5 bases). Looked up from germline, CDR1 is LGHNA and CDR2 is YNFKEQ. Trimming stripped 6 bases from V and 7 bases from J, with 13 bases between. The length of the CDR3 is 14 residues. The CDR3 nucleotides are TGTGCCAGCAGGCTTGGGGGAGGGAATTCACCCCTCCACTTT. Protein product: CASRLGGGNSPLHF.

This chain joins TRBV7-9 and TRBJ2-1; TRBD1 matches 9 bases. From germline, CDR1 is SEHNR and CDR2 FQNEAQ (reference sequence). The CDR3 length is 18 residues. V lost 1 base and J lost 1; bases outside the gene matches: 8. CDR3 DNA: TGTGCCAGCAGCTTAGTCGGGACAGGGTATTTTTCCTACAATGAGCAGTTCTTC. Translation gives CASSLVGTGYFSYNEQFF.

The chain carries TRBV7-9 and TRBJ2-5; the D gene is possibly TRBD1 (5 bases). V lost 2 bases and J lost 5, with 21 bases in between. This CDR3 has 17 residues. Per germline, CDR1 SEHNR and CDR2 FQNEAQ (reference sequence). This CDR3 reads CASSLFGEQVPLETQYF. The CDR3 DNA reads as TGTGCCAGCAGCTTATTTGGGGAACAGGTGCCCCTGGAGACCCAGTACTTC.

The V call is TRBV27, the J call TRBJ2-5; 8 nucleotides align to TRBD2. The assigned J gene may be wrong: the sequence end matches TRBJ2-7 better. The CDR3 has 15 amino acids. Germline lookup yields CDR1 MNHEY and CDR2 SMNVEV (reference sequence). For the CDR3, the DNA is TGTGCCAGCAGTCCCCATCCGGGGGGGCGCGACGAGCAGTACTTC. Translated: CASSPHPGGRDEQYF.

This chain joins TRBV15 and TRBJ2-5; 7 nucleotides agree with TRBD2. The ends lost 9 bases at V and 5 bases at J; junction bases unmatched: 9. This CDR3 region has 13 residues. Germline lookup yields CDR1 LNHNV and CDR2 YYDKDF (reference sequence). CDR3 protein: CATGAGSRETQYF. Written as DNA, the CDR3 is TGTGCCACGGGAGCGGGGTCCCGGGAGACCCAGTACTTC.

The rearrangement links TRBV5-1 to TRBJ2-7; possibly TRBD2 for D (6 bases). CDR1 is SGHRS and CDR2 is YFSETQ in the germline V gene. The CDR3 extends over 12 amino acids. The V end lost 4 bases, the J end lost 5 bases, and 10 bases lay between the germline ends. For the CDR3, the DNA is TGCGCCAGCAGCCCCGGGGGTCACGAGCAGTACTTC. It is translated as CASSPGGHEQYF.

The rearrangement links TRBV6-5 to TRBJ2-5; 9 positions agree with TRBD1. The J call may not be correct, given that the DNA end is closer to TRBJ2-7. The CDR3 is 14 amino acids. Germline CDR1 reads MNHEY; CDR2 reads SVGAGI. In nucleotides, the CDR3 is TGTGCCAGCAGGCCTTACAGGGGGCTGTACGAGCAGTACTTC. The encoded protein is CASRPYRGLYEQYF.

The chain employs TRBV6-1 and TRBJ1-5; no clear D. This CDR3 comprises 17 residues. Germline V CDR1 and CDR2: MNHNS, SASEGT. Trimming shortened V by 0 bases and J by 0 bases, and 12 bases separated the two germline ends. CDR3 amino acids: CASSEARTVYSNQPQHF. The CDR3 nucleotides are TGTGCCAGCAGTGAAGCGCGAACAGTCTATAGCAATCAGCCCCAGCATTTT.

This clone was picked up a small number of times. The chain employs TRBV6-1 and TRBJ1-2; weak D call: TRBD1 (5 bases). Trimming took 3 bases from V and 4 from J, leaving 12 bases between them. CDR1 and CDR2 (germline): MNHNS, SASEGT. The CDR3 runs to 14 residues. DNA for the CDR3: TGTGCCAGCAGTGACTTCGACAGTTCCTATGGCTACACCTTC. Translation: CASSDFDSSYGYTF.